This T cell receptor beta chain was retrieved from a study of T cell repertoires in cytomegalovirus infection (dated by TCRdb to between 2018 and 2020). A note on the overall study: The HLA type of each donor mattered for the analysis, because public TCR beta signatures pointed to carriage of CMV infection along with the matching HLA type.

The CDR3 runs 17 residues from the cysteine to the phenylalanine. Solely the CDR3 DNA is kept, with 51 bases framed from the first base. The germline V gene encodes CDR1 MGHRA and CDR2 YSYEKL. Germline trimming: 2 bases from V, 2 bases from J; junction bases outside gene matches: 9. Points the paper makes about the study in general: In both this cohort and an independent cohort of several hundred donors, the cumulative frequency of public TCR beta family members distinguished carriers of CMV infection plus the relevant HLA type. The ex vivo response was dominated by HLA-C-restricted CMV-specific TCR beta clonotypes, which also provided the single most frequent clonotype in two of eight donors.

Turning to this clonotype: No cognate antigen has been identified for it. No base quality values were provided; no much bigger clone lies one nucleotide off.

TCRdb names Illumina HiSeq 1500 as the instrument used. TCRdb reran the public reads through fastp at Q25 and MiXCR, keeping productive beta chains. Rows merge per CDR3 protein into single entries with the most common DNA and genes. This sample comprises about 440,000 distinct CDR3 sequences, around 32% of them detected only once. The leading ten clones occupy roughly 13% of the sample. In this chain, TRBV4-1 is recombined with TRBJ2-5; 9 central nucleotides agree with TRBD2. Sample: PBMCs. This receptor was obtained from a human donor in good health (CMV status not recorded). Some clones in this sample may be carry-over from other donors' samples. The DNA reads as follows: TGCGCCAGCAGCCAACCCGTCGCGGGGGGGCGGCAAGAGACCCAGTACTTC. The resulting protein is CASSQPVAGGRQETQYF.